The text below deals with one TCR beta chain. This specimen includes other DNA sequences encoding the same CDR3. Per the authors' pipeline: It was from reference gene primer amplification that nucleated cell counts were estimated. Using immunoSEQ multiplex PCR, the repertoire was profiled, and TCRdb retains in-frame clones only, with some absent. V and J calls and clone size follow that table, whereas D and trimming were derived from the DNA. Seen here are some 49,000 clones, about 91% observed once, and the top ten hold around 6.5%. These data belong to a study of blood T cell repertoires in COVID-19. For the study at large: Specimens from acute and convalescent COVID-19 originated in the United States, Italy and Spain. The analysed material was cDNA or gDNA that came from T cells, B-cell-depleted T cells, or PBMCs.

The CDR3 contains 12 residues. Trimming cost V 6 bases and J 10 bases, with 13 bases left between them. Germline lookup yields CDR1 ENHRY and CDR2 SYGVKD. The sequenced sample was peripheral blood. The receptor's source is a man between 50 and 59 years old with active COVID-19. J is TRBJ2-1 and V is TRBV10-3; D might be TRBD2 (5 bases). Here the CDR3 DNA reads TGTGCCATCAGCCCCCTAGCAAAAGAGCAGTTCTTC. Residues: CAISPLAKEQFF.